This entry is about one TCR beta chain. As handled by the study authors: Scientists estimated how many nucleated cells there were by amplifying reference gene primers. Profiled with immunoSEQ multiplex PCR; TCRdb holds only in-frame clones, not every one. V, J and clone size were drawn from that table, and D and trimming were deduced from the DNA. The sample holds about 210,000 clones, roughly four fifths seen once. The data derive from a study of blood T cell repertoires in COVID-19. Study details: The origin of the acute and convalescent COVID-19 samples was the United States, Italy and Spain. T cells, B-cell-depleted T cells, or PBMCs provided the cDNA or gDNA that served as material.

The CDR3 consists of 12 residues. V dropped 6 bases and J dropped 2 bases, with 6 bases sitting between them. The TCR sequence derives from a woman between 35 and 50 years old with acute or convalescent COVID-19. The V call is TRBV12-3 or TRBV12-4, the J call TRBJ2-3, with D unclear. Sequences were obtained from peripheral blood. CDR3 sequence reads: CASSSSTDTQYF. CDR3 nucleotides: TGTGCCAGCAGCTCGTCCACAGATACGCAGTATTTT.